This TCR beta chain was sequenced for a study of radiotherapy plus CTLA-4 blockade in lung cancer. Looking at the study overall: Around 19% of enrolled patients responded objectively, and roughly 31% had disease control. Study conclusions and caveats: The best predictor of response was reported to be early blood T cell clone dynamics, with interferon-beta. Tumor-origin TCR clones grew in blood after radiotherapy plus ipilimumab.

About this clone itself: Its antigen remains unknown.

Lung cancer patients with chemo-refractory metastatic non-small-cell disease were given focal radiation plus CTLA-4 blockade with ipilimumab. The CDR3 runs 14 residues. The V end lost 3 bases, the J end lost 8 bases, and 16 bases lay between the germline ends. Germline V gene lookup returns CDR1 PRHDT and CDR2 FYEKMQ (reference sequence). Profiling relied on immunoSEQ multiplex PCR, and the TCRdb table lists in-frame clones only, not all of them. The sample shows nearly 110,000 clones, more than 75% of them seen only once. Sequences were derived from peripheral blood, sampled from a patient treated with radiotherapy plus ipilimumab. This chain links TRBV13 with TRBJ1-2, with D tentatively TRBD1 (6 bases). The TCR comes from a human donor with non-small cell lung cancer that progressed on radiotherapy plus ipilimumab. Some clones in this sample may be carry-over from other donors' samples. DNA of the CDR3: TGTGCCAGCAGCTTGTATTCAACAGGGAAAGGCTACACCTTC. Translating it yields CASSLYSTGKGYTF.